This T cell receptor (beta chain) appears in the sequencing data of a study of blood T cell repertoires in COVID-19 (dated by TCRdb to about 2020). With regard to the full study: The collaborator samples originated in the United States, Italy and Spain and spanned the acute and convalescent phases of COVID-19. Samples were obtained from the ongoing ImmuneRACE study (first 160 participants) and from 1,254 subjects provided by 6 global collaborators. Where available, HLA class I and class II types were obtained from metadata supplied by the sample provider rather than from assay-based typing. The dataset comprised deeply sampled blood TCRbeta repertoires from subjects exposed to, actively infected with, or recovered from COVID-19. The material from the prospective study consisted of cDNA or gDNA derived from T cells, B-cell-depleted T cells, or PBMCs. Nearly every sample came with metadata listing a de-identified subject ID, COVID-19 status, age in years and sex. The repertoires were made available in a free public database intended to serve as a resource for research on the immune response to SARS-CoV-2.

Overall study results and their limits: Clinical and demographic metadata were provided uncurated, with the amount varying by source and participant.

The germline V gene (reference sequence) specifies MNHEY as CDR1 and SMNVEV as CDR2. Measured from the cysteine to the phenylalanine, the CDR3 is 17 residues long. Only the CDR3 region is kept as DNA, spanning 51 bases read in frame from base 1. V and J are truncated by 4 bases and 0 bases respectively, leaving an intervening sequence of 16 bases. Enrolling through a virtual design, the prospective study's participants ranged in age from roughly 18 to 100 years and lived across roughly 24 United States geographic areas. To assign participants to cohorts, the prospective study relied on clinical history that participants themselves reported in a screening survey and a study questionnaire. ImmuneRACE Cohort 3 recovered participants were defined by two consecutive negative NP/OP PCR tests, healthcare professional clearance, or symptom resolution. In the prospective study, mobile phlebotomists collected whole blood, serum and a nasopharyngeal or oropharyngeal swab from each participant. Participants in the prospective study had the option to provide additional blood draws and questionnaires over an approximately 2-month period. Blood samples from the prospective study were shipped frozen or at room temperature prior to DNA extraction.

TCRbeta CDR3 regions were amplified from genomic DNA using the immunoSEQ Assay, a bias-controlled multiplex PCR. In the authors' own workflow: The number of nucleated cells in each sample was estimated by amplification of reference gene primers within the assay. To quantify the absolute abundance of each unique TCRbeta CDR3 rearrangement, sequence reads were collapsed and filtered. For each sample, productive Simpson clonality was calculated as the square root of Simpson's diversity index across productive rearrangements. TCRdb obtained this table from immuneACCESS and retained in-frame rearrangements with V and J assigned. These tables miss some clones; where compared with another copy, unresolved V genes account for less than half of the shortfall, and the remainder is unexplained. The V and J calls and the clone size are those of that table, but D and trimming were determined from the DNA. The sample table lists 180,000 or so clones, roughly 80% of them with a count of one. Over 6.5% of the sample is held by the ten biggest clonotypes.

As for this clone: What antigen it recognizes has not been identified. Base qualities are not recorded, but no much larger clone differs from it by a single base.

The TCR sequence derives from a man aged 35 to 55 who had recovered from COVID-19. The sequenced sample consisted of PBMCs or T cells enriched from blood (not recorded which). Recombination linked TRBV27 to TRBJ1-5, with no confidently assigned D gene. The CDR3 reads CASSSTNGLISNQPQHF. The DNA sequence is given as TGTGCCAGCAGTTCAACGAACGGACTCATTAGCAATCAGCCCCAGCATTTT.